A selection of T cell receptor beta chains follows, all from one sample in a study of CD4 T cell repertoires and nickel. TCRdb ran MiXCR on the RT-PCR reads and lists one entry per CDR3 protein. This repertoire includes 50 to 65 distinct CDR3 sequences. The sequenced material came from CD4+ T cells from blood, not recorded whether cultured. These receptors all stem from a human donor in a nickel allergy study, with or without nickel allergy (not recorded which). It is not recorded whether this sample comes from one donor or several. Both conserved end residues are trimmed from each CDR3. Fields, in order: V gene, CDR3 protein.

V gene: TRBV7-3
CDR3 protein: ASSWTPNTEAF

V gene: TRBV6-2/TRBV6-3
CDR3 protein: ASSPPDRVYEQY

V gene: TRBV19
CDR3 protein: ASSPPGSGAGYT

V gene: TRBV20-1
CDR3 protein: SARSLTGGAYNEQF

V gene: TRBV12-3/TRBV12-4
CDR3 protein: ASRGFLGYT

V gene: TRBV4-2
CDR3 protein: ASSQAPGPKGADTQY

V gene: TRBV5-1
CDR3 protein: ASSLGHDRRPFQPQH

V gene: TRBV20-1
CDR3 protein: SAKPTPVAKNIQY

V gene: TRBV5-4
CDR3 protein: ASSLGGPRDLSSYNEQF

V gene: TRBV12-3/TRBV12-4
CDR3 protein: ASSLGGAGPPYEQY

V gene: TRBV7-2
CDR3 protein: ASSPPPQLETQY

V gene: TRBV5-1
CDR3 protein: ASMAERMNTEAF

V gene: TRBV6-4
CDR3 protein: ASSDGLSGLQETQY

V gene: TRBV7-2
CDR3 protein: ASSKELAGDKTQY

V gene: TRBV20-1
CDR3 protein: SARTITGDLRKSPLH

V gene: TRBV5-1
CDR3 protein: ASSMNGQPQH

V gene: TRBV20-1
CDR3 protein: SASGAGNTDTQY

V gene: TRBV24-1
CDR3 protein: ATSDPGTQTGELF

V gene: TRBV2
CDR3 protein: ASRNLYEQY